This section outlines one T cell receptor (beta chain) sequence together with its context. No antigen is known for it. Second-dose intervals of approximately 4 or approximately 12 weeks were pooled. Method: immunoSEQ multiplex PCR; TCRdb's copy keeps in-frame clones and lacks some. Here the sample spans over 100,000 clones, approximately 91% being singletons. This entry is derived from a study of T cell responses to AZD1222 COVID-19 vaccine. General observations from the study: Sampling captured repertoires only after the peak T cell response. The sample set comprised mostly white British donors with more females, and clonal diversity was possibly underestimated. Among spike-specific TCRs, nearly half reportedly target unmutated variant regions.

The V end was cut by 7 bases, the J end by 5 bases, with 23 bases between. The CDR3 has 16 residues. The germline gives CDR1 SEHNR, CDR2 FQNEAQ (reference sequence). Here the sequenced sample was peripheral blood, taken 28 days after the second AZD1222 dose. V usage is TRBV7-9 and J usage is TRBJ1-1; tentatively, D is TRBD1 (6 bases). This clonotype was obtained from an adult who received the AZD1222 COVID-19 vaccine. CDR3 loop: CASKNYGGAGGTEAFF. As DNA, the CDR3 is TGTGCCAGCAAAAACTACGGGGGCGCGGGGGGAACTGAAGCTTTCTTT.